The 24 T cell receptor beta chains below were found in one sample sequenced in a study of patients and donors after allogeneic stem cell transplantation. TCRdb called the RT-PCR reads again in MiXCR, with one record for every CDR3 protein. Here the sample spans about 90,000 distinct CDR3 sequences, roughly 43% being singletons. Sequencing was done on a sample of blood, either unsorted or a sorted T cell fraction (not recorded which). The receptor set was obtained from a human donor who was either an allogeneic HSCT recipient or a stem cell or donor lymphocyte infusion donor (not recorded which). It is not recorded whose cells these are; they may come from a transplant donor.

V is TRBV29-1 and J is TRBJ1-2; 7 bases agree with TRBD1. The CDR3 covers 13 residues. V lost 7 bases to trimming and J lost 3 bases; unmatched junction nucleotides: 8. Germline V gene sequence: CDR1 SQVTM, CDR2 ANQGSEA. The CDR3 bases are TGCAGCGCGGCTGGAGGGACAGACTATGGCTACACCTTC. Translation gives CSAAGGTDYGYTF.

The sample holds one count of this clonotype. The V call is TRBV29-1, the J call TRBJ2-1; D gene uncertain. CDR3 size: 13 residues. CDR1 SQVTM and CDR2 ANQGSEA come from the germline V gene. Trimming left V 6 bases short and J 3 bases short, with 12 bases between. CDR3: CSVNSSGYNEQFF. For the CDR3, the DNA is TGCAGCGTCAACTCATCTGGCTACAATGAGCAGTTCTTC.

This chain joins TRBV11-2 and TRBJ1-5; D is perhaps TRBD1 (6 bases). Trimming removed 3 bases at V and 2 bases at J, with 14 bases between. CDR3 length: 16 amino acids. The germline V gene has CDR1 SGHAT and CDR2 FQNNGV. CDR3 nucleotide sequence: TGTGCCAGCAGCTTGGACCCAGGGGTCGGCAATCAGCCCCAGCATTTT. Residues: CASSLDPGVGNQPQHF.

This clonotype turned up a few times. The chain employs TRBV12-3 or TRBV12-4 and TRBJ1-3; D gene unclear. The CDR3 contains 16 residues. V was pared by 7 bases and J by 4 bases, with 20 bases between. CDR3 sequence (DNA): TGTGCCAGCACCACCAAAGGGTCAATAATCGGAAACACCATATATTTT. It encodes CASTTKGSIIGNTIYF.

The chain carries TRBV15 and TRBJ1-4; D unclear. V lost 2 bases and J lost 4, with 2 bases in between. The CDR3 runs to 12 residues. Germline CDR1 reads LNHNV; CDR2 reads YYDKDF (reference sequence). CDR3: CATSRHNEKLFF. CDR3 DNA: TGTGCCACCAGCAGACATAATGAAAAACTGTTTTTT.

The chain couples TRBV4-2 to TRBJ2-1; 9 positions agree with TRBD1. CDR3 size: 16 residues. Germline CDR1 is LGHNA and CDR2 is YNFKEQ. The ends lost 5 bases at V and 7 bases at J; junction bases unmatched: 12. This CDR3 reads CASSSPTGGRGNEQFF. The CDR3 bases are TGTGCCAGCAGCAGTCCCACAGGGGGCAGAGGAAATGAGCAGTTCTTC.

In its sample, this clonotype was seen a few times. The rearrangement joins TRBV12-3 or TRBV12-4 to TRBJ1-1, with D possibly matching TRBD1 (6 bases). The V and J ends lost 5 bases and 4 bases respectively, with 14 bases between them. This CDR3 region has 14 residues. The DNA for the CDR3 is TGTGCCAGCAGTCTCAGGGGCGGCGGCACTGAAGCTTTCTTT. Translation: CASSLRGGGTEAFF.

This clonotype appeared a few times. The chain links TRBV12-3 or TRBV12-4 to TRBJ1-4, with 11 bases identical to TRBD1. The CDR3 extends over 14 amino acids. With 5 bases clipped from V and 11 bases from J, the junction kept 7 bases outside the gene matches. CDR3 coding DNA: TGTGCCAGCAGTACGGACAGGGGGCGTGAGAAACTGTTTTTT. It yields the protein CASSTDRGREKLFF.

A word on this clonotype: One junction end does not reproduce the germline sequence, and a read error may be involved. The chain combines TRBV6-5 with TRBJ1-1; D is perhaps TRBD1 (5 bases). There are 13 residues in the CDR3. Germline V lookup: CDR1 MNHEY, CDR2 SVGAGI. The CDR3 bases are TGTGCCAGCAATTACAGGAGAAACACTGAAGCTTTCTTT. Protein: CASNYRRNTEAFF.

This clonotype was found a few times. The J gene is TRBJ1-5, the V gene TRBV28; the D is unclear. The CDR3 is 12 amino acids. Germline CDR1 MDHEN, CDR2 SYDVKM. Trimming stripped 9 bases from V and 4 bases from J, with 10 bases between. The CDR3 region is CASKVENQPQHF. The CDR3 nucleotides are TGTGCCAGTAAAGTCGAGAATCAGCCCCAGCATTTT.

The rearrangement links TRBV6-1 to TRBJ1-2; D is perhaps TRBD1 (5 bases). Deletions cut 6 bases from V and 0 bases from J, with 14 bases between. The CDR3 runs 15 residues. CDR1 is MNHNS and CDR2 is SASEGT in the germline V gene. CDR3 bases: TGTGCCAGCAGCGATCGACAGAAGTCTAACTATGGCTACACCTTC. Translating it yields CASSDRQKSNYGYTF.

This chain joins TRBV3-1 and TRBJ1-1; possibly TRBD1 for D (5 bases). Trimming left V 1 base short and J 4 bases short, with 13 bases between. The germline V gene has CDR1 LGHDT and CDR2 YNNKEL (reference sequence). The CDR3 spans 15 residues. CDR3 DNA sequence: TGTGCCAGCAGCCAAGCGGGGGTGGTATTCACTGAAGCTTTCTTT. This translates into CASSQAGVVFTEAFF.

The J gene is TRBJ1-5, the V gene TRBV28; D unclear. Germline-derived CDR1 and CDR2 are MDHEN and SYDVKM. This CDR3 is built from 15 residues. V was shortened by 2 bases and J by 0 bases, with 8 bases between the two germline ends. Here the CDR3 reads CASSLRLGSNQPQHF. The CDR3 DNA sequence: TGTGCCAGCAGTTTACGTCTAGGTAGCAATCAGCCCCAGCATTTT.

This clonotype was counted only a few times. The CDR3 loop is CASSLALRATTIYF. As DNA, the CDR3 is TGTGCCAGCAGCTTAGCGCTCAGGGCGACCACCATATATTTT. This chain joins TRBV7-9 and TRBJ1-3; possibly TRBD1 for D (5 bases). Trimming stripped 0 bases from V and 9 bases from J, with 12 bases between. The germline CDR1 and CDR2 sequences are SEHNR and FQNEAQ (reference sequence). This CDR3 is built from 14 residues.

The V and J genes are TRBV6-5 and TRBJ2-1; 7 bases are a match to TRBD1. The trim removed 0 bases at V and 7 bases at J, leaving 6 bases unmatched. The germline gives CDR1 MNHEY, CDR2 SVGAGI. The CDR3 extends over 15 amino acids. The CDR3 loop is CASSYSWQGVNEQFF. The CDR3 DNA sequence: TGTGCCAGCAGTTACTCGTGGCAGGGGGTAAATGAGCAGTTCTTC.

This clonotype was seen more than once but under ten times. The V gene is TRBV5-1, the J gene TRBJ1-1; 7 nucleotides agree with TRBD1. The CDR3 spans 15 residues. Germline V CDR1 and CDR2: SGHRS, YFSETQ. V shed 4 bases, J shed 2 bases, and the junction held 8 bases outside the gene matches. CDR3 sequence: CASSGGDRFNTEAFF. CDR3 sequence (DNA): TGCGCCAGCAGCGGGGGGGACAGATTTAACACTGAAGCTTTCTTT.

The chain recombines TRBV10-3 with TRBJ1-2, with TRBD1 as a possible D gene (6 bases). The V gene lost 6 bases and the J gene lost 3 bases, with 20 bases spanning the gap. There are 16 residues in the CDR3. Germline CDR1 reads ENHRY; CDR2 reads SYGVKD. CDR3: CAISLGPDRTDYGYTF. The DNA for the CDR3 is TGTGCCATCAGCTTAGGCCCCGATAGGACAGACTATGGCTACACCTTC.

The rearrangement uses TRBV6-2 or TRBV6-3 and TRBJ1-5; D uncertain. Germline assignment: CDR1 MNHEY and CDR2 SVGEGT. This CDR3 contains 14 residues. V was trimmed by 2 bases and J by 3 bases, leaving 8 bases between them. This CDR3 reads CASSYGPHNQPQHF. The CDR3 region has the DNA TGTGCCAGCAGTTACGGACCGCACAATCAGCCCCAGCATTTT.

This clonotype was observed a few times. The chain combines TRBV7-2 with TRBJ1-4; D is unresolved. This CDR3 has 16 amino acids. The germline V gene encodes CDR1 SGHTA and CDR2 FQGNSA. V was trimmed by 5 bases and J by 0 bases, leaving 13 bases between them. The CDR3 nucleotides read TGTGCCAGCAGCCCTCCGGAGGCTTCAACTAATGAAAAACTGTTTTTT. This encodes CASSPPEASTNEKLFF.

This clonotype was counted a few times. The chain employs TRBV14 and TRBJ1-2, with D hard to call. The CDR3 is 16 residues long. Germline CDR1 reads SGHDN; CDR2 reads FVKESK. Trimming pared 4 bases from V and 5 bases from J, leaving 20 bases between. CDR3 protein: CASSLVTLETVYGYTF. DNA for the CDR3: TGTGCCAGCAGCCTCGTTACGCTCGAGACCGTATATGGCTACACCTTC. Full variable domain (remainder filled in from reference TRBV14 and TRBJ1-2): EAGVTQFPSHSVIEKGQTVTLRCDPISGHDNLYWYRRVMGKEIKFLLHFVKESKQDESGMPNNRFLAERTGGTYSTLKVQPAELEDSGVYFCASSLVTLETVYGYTFGSGTRLTVV.

The sample holds many counts of this clonotype. The chain links TRBV28 to TRBJ1-6; TRBD1 is a possible D gene (5 bases). Germline V lookup: CDR1 MDHEN, CDR2 SYDVKM. Trimming stripped 3 bases from V and 10 bases from J, with 16 bases between. The CDR3 is 15 amino acids. As DNA, the CDR3 is TGTGCCAGCAGTTTGGCCCCACGGGGGAGGTCACCCCTCCACTTT. Translating it yields CASSLAPRGRSPLHF.

The chain carries TRBV10-3 and TRBJ1-3, with unresolved D. Trimming removed 2 bases at V and 2 bases at J, with 7 bases between. The CDR3 contains 14 residues. Looked up from germline, CDR1 is ENHRY and CDR2 is SYGVKD. In DNA form, the CDR3 reads TGTGCCATCAGTGAGCCGGCCACTGGAAACACCATATATTTT. This encodes CAISEPATGNTIYF.

The genes are TRBV2 and TRBJ2-7; D possibly corresponds to TRBD2 (5 bases). Trimming took 2 bases from V and 6 from J, leaving 8 bases between them. Germline lookup yields CDR1 SNHLY and CDR2 FYNNEI. CDR3 size: 12 residues. CDR3 coding DNA: TGTGCCAGCAGTGAACTAGCCCCCGAGCAGTACTTC. It codes for CASSELAPEQYF.

This clonotype occurred a few times. This chain joins TRBV14 and TRBJ1-1; a weak D match, TRBD1 (5 bases). This CDR3 has 15 amino acids. V was pared by 0 bases and J by 1 base, with 9 bases between. Germline V gives CDR1 SGHDN, CDR2 FVKESK. CDR3 DNA: TGTGCCAGCAGCCAAGATCCGGGGGGGAACACTGAAGCTTTCTTT. Its translation is CASSQDPGGNTEAFF.